This T cell receptor beta chain was observed in a study of vaccination effects on CD4 cells after COVID-19. Study-level background: Sequencing in the ViraFEST assay came after antigen-specific CD4+ T cells had been expanded with viral peptide pools, which were used to stimulate PBMC.

Produced via immunoSEQ multiplex PCR; TCRdb's table is partial and in-frame only. Found here are roughly 56,000 clones, over 65% of them singletons; the top ten hold 2.5% to 3.5%. Investigators separated out CD4+ T cells once around 10 days of culture had passed. Absence of prior SARS-CoV-2 infection characterized the vaccine recipients, who showed negative nucleocapsid antibodies. Days 3 and 7 saw half the medium replaced with IL-2 medium. This clone was observed a handful of times. What it recognizes is unknown. Study-wide results and caveats: Researchers report that only 1 of 255 vaccine-induced clones in healthy vaccinees cross-reacted with common cold coronaviruses.

Trimming stripped 5 bases from V and 9 bases from J, with 17 bases between. The germline gives CDR1 MDHEN, CDR2 SYDVKM. This CDR3 has 14 residues. The J gene is TRBJ1-5, the V gene TRBV28, with D perhaps TRBD1 (5 bases). The TCR was taken from a human donor who received a COVID-19 vaccine. The specimen comprised CD4+ T cells from PBMCs cultured without peptide, sampled before COVID-19 vaccination. The DNA of the CDR3 is TGTGCCAGCAGTCCTCCGGGACCTTCGGGGCCCCAGCATTTT. Its protein product is CASSPPGPSGPQHF.